This entry features one TCR beta chain sequence. Germline-derived CDR1 and CDR2 are LGHDT and YNNKEL (reference sequence). V gave up 0 bases and J gave up 0 bases; unmatched junction bases: 3. This CDR3 region has 16 residues. Data came from immunoSEQ multiplex PCR; TCRdb stores just in-frame clones and leaves some out. The repertoire holds 110,000 to 150,000 clones, with 89% as singletons. The data belong to a study of control samples from healthy donors and cancer patients. Sequenced sample: blood. This receptor was obtained from a man younger than 40 in good health. The rearrangement links TRBV3-1 (or the pseudogene TRBV3-2) to TRBJ2-7; the match to TRBD2 covers 9 bases. The CDR3 is CASSQDPSGASYEQYF. The CDR3 bases are TGTGCCAGCAGCCAAGATCCTAGCGGGGCCTCCTACGAGCAGTACTTC.